A selection of T cell receptor beta chains follows, all from one sample in a study of blood T cells in healthy people across ages. From the 5' RACE reads, TCRdb called clonotypes with MiXCR, one entry per CDR3 protein. The repertoire holds fewer than 900,000 distinct CDR3 sequences, about 37% seen once, with 13% in the top ten. The specimen sequenced was blood. The origin of the receptors is a young man in good health. The conserved cysteine and the conserved F or W are not part of the CDR3 here. Clone size is not always given. Where it is, it says once, few, many or a class for expanded clones.

-,TRBV4-1,ASSQVEGGGQY
-,TRBV28,ASSFRLDEAF
-,TRBV20-1,SARDRPEWGEQY
-,TRBV12-3/TRBV12-4,ASKGDHEQY
few,TRBV27,ASSPTGLRPQH
few,TRBV6-6,ASRGTRDFSRGYT
-,TRBV28,ASRPAASGYYEQY
few,TRBV12-3/TRBV12-4,ASRGTGLHNEQY
-,TRBV20-1,SAPGDTYNEQF
-,TRBV2,ASTPGIQETQY
few,TRBV2,AGQKGEQETQY
-,TRBV14,ASSHLGQVSSYNEQY
few,TRBV4-3,ASSQDMENDYGYT
few,TRBV6-5,ASRRTSGGVNTQY
few,TRBV4-2,ASSQVGAEAF
few,TRBV5-5,ASSQLPGSGYT
many,TRBV12-3/TRBV12-4,ASSPGTISLTETQY
many,TRBV20-1,SAETEGGDPYNEQF
-,TRBV5-1,ASSAGSTIRQNTEAF
-,TRBV5-6,ASSFRGLAIYEQY
-,TRBV21-1,ASSKGTDLGYNEQY
-,TRBV6-5,ASSCRAGGIHEQY
-,TRBV9,ASSVEEGTEAF
-,TRBV14,ACSQRTDGENQPQH
-,TRBV7-2,ASSLAGTNQETQY
-,TRBV11-3,ASSRGWRDIYNEQF
few,TRBV4-2,ASSQDRGGTQY
few,TRBV7-3,ASSPAGGWDTQY
-,TRBV6-6,ANSLSGGPVQETQY
many,TRBV20-1,SAPVNTEAF
few,TRBV20-1,SAKLPGLPVETQY
many,TRBV20-1,SANGNTEAF
-,TRBV12-3/TRBV12-4,ASAKAEVSYNEQY
-,TRBV7-2,ASRSGTASQPQH
many,TRBV4-1,ASSQVIRDTQY
-,TRBV5-1,ASSIGTGDQETQY
-,TRBV5-1,ASSSTGLYGPQH
-,TRBV7-9,ASSGPTSGGAIYNEQF
-,TRBV7-2,ASSFGTKLGEQF
few,TRBV6-5,ATASTSGGYNEQF
many,TRBV12-3/TRBV12-4,ASSLGSRAETQY
-,TRBV7-2,ASSLRPSGAYEQY
-,TRBV28,ASSLITGLNTEAF
-,TRBV5-6,ASIGQGVTDTQY
-,TRBV4-3,ASSQDLAGPFSGTNVLT
-,TRBV4-1,ASSQGDYKGETQY
-,TRBV20-1,SARGGADIQY
-,TRBV14,ASSQGYGNQPQH
-,TRBV7-9,ASSLATAWPDSNQPQH
-,TRBV9,ASSFGTGGIDNEQF
many,TRBV20-1,SATDRRLKTQY
once,TRBV7-2,TSSLRGGAVDTQY
few,TRBV6-2/TRBV6-3,ASVRRKSTGELF
few,TRBV6-2/TRBV6-3,ASSYVARTQY
many,TRBV3-1,ASSRQLSSYNEQF
-,TRBV3-1,ASSTGTSGAEQY
few,TRBV19,ASRTGESKQY
-,TRBV10-2,ASSESSTDGYT
-,TRBV12-3/TRBV12-4,ASSLGGAAHGYT
few,TRBV24-1,ATSDSKTGVAYNEQY